Below are 16 T cell receptor beta chains sequenced from a single sample in a study of blood T cell repertoires in COVID-19. TCRdb keeps only in-frame clones here, not all; method: immunoSEQ multiplex PCR. This table holds around 400,000 clones, over 75% found once. Sequenced input: peripheral blood. These receptors originate from a woman aged 25-40 years with COVID-19, enrolled during active disease.

The chain couples TRBV6-5 to TRBJ1-5; D unclear. This CDR3 comprises 10 residues. V was clipped by 4 bases and J by 10 bases, with 5 bases between them. Germline loops: CDR1 MNHEY, CDR2 SVGAGI. Here the CDR3 reads CASSSYPQHF. In nucleotides, the CDR3 is TGTGCCAGCAGTTCCTACCCCCAGCATTTT.

This rearrangement joins TRBV2 to TRBJ2-7; 9 nucleotides match TRBD2. V was pared by 8 bases and J by 2 bases, with 4 bases of the junction left unmatched. The CDR3 contains 13 residues. Germline V gene lookup returns CDR1 SNHLY and CDR2 FYNNEI. The CDR3 reads CASSGGRAYEQYF. CDR3 in DNA: TGTGCCAGCTCGGGCGGGAGGGCCTACGAGCAGTACTTC.

The genes are TRBV11-2 and TRBJ1-3, with 8 bases fitting TRBD1. V dropped 6 bases and J dropped 0; count of bases not matched to a gene: 7. The germline V gene encodes CDR1 SGHAT and CDR2 FQNNGV. CDR3 size: 16 residues. CDR3 DNA sequence: TGTGCCAGCAGTCAAAGACAGGGGTTCTCTGGAAACACCATATATTTT. Translating it yields CASSQRQGFSGNTIYF. Combining the CDR3 with reference TRBV11-2 and TRBJ1-3 gives the whole variable domain EAGVAQSPRYKIIEKRQSVAFWCNPISGHATLYWYQQILGQGPKLLIQFQNNGVVDDSQLPKDRFSAERLKGVDSTLKIQPAKLEDSAVYLCASSQRQGFSGNTIYFGEGSWLTVV.

This sequence joins TRBV27 and TRBJ2-7, with TRBD1 matching 9 bases. The junction had 10 bases not matched to a gene; V was cut back by 7 bases and J by 3 bases. Germline V gene data show CDR1 as MNHEY and CDR2 as SMNVEV (reference sequence). The length of the CDR3 is 15 residues. CDR3 DNA sequence: TGTGCCAGCACCAAGATGGGGACAGGGCTCTACGAGCAGTACTTC. This translates into CASTKMGTGLYEQYF.

The CDR3 protein is CASRLTTGKNSEQFF. CDR3 bases: TGTGCCAGCAGATTGACGACAGGGAAGAATAGTGAGCAGTTCTTC. The V and J genes are TRBV11-2 and TRBJ2-1, with 7 nucleotides matching TRBD1. The germline V gene has CDR1 SGHAT and CDR2 FQNNGV. This CDR3 region has 15 residues. Trimming at V came to 6 bases and at J to 9 bases, leaving 14 bases not matched to a gene.

J is TRBJ1-3 and V is TRBV7-9; TRBD1 agrees at 8 bases. The CDR3 contains 17 residues. Germline CDR1 SEHNR, CDR2 FQNEAQ (reference sequence). With 2 bases clipped from V and 0 bases from J, the junction kept 6 bases outside the gene matches. This CDR3 is CASSLRIQGGSGNTIYF. CDR3 coding DNA: TGTGCCAGCAGCTTACGGATACAGGGGGGCTCTGGAAACACCATATATTTT.

J is TRBJ1-3 and V is TRBV18; TRBD1 agrees at 12 bases. The CDR3 has 17 residues. The germline V gene has CDR1 KGHSH and CDR2 LQKENI. Unmatched junction bases numbered 4, after V lost 3 bases and J lost 1 base. CDR3 bases: TGTGCCAGCTCACCGTGGGACAGGGGGCGTTCTGGAAACACCATATATTTT. Translation: CASSPWDRGRSGNTIYF.

This chain links TRBV7-2 with TRBJ2-5; D perhaps matches TRBD2 (5 bases). The V gene's germline CDR1 is SGHTA and CDR2 FQGNSA. V was pared by 1 base and J by 1 base, with 7 bases between. The CDR3 has 14 amino acids. The CDR3, as DNA: TGTGCCAGCAGCTTAGGCGGACTCCAAGAGACCCAGTACTTC. Amino acid sequence: CASSLGGLQETQYF.

The genes are TRBV29-1 and TRBJ2-7; TRBD1 matches at 7 bases. The length of the CDR3 is 13 residues. Germline values: CDR1 SQVTM, CDR2 ANQGSEA. The junction had 7 bases not matched to a gene; V was cut back by 8 bases and J by 0 bases. This chain's CDR3 is CSMRQGASYEQYF. CDR3 coding DNA: TGCAGCATGCGACAGGGAGCCTCCTACGAGCAGTACTTC.

Here the CDR3 DNA reads TGCGCCAGCAGCCAAGATCAAGACAGGGGCAATCAGCCCCAGCATTTT. Encoded protein: CASSQDQDRGNQPQHF. The V gene is TRBV4-1, the J gene TRBJ1-5; 7 bases align to TRBD1. The CDR3 loop spans 16 amino acids. J gave up 2 bases and V 0 bases, and 4 bases lay outside the gene matches. From germline, CDR1 is MGHRA and CDR2 YSYEKL.

The V gene is TRBV10-2, the J gene TRBJ1-5; 11 bases are a match to TRBD1. V shed 0 bases and J 9 bases; nucleotides not matched to a gene: 7. There are 16 residues in the CDR3. Germline V lookup: CDR1 WSHSY, CDR2 SAAADI. The CDR3 is CASSESGQGAPGPQHF. The CDR3 nucleotides read TGCGCCAGCAGTGAGTCTGGACAGGGGGCCCCAGGGCCCCAGCATTTT.

V and J are TRBV19 and TRBJ2-5; unclear D gene. Germline V gene lookup returns CDR1 LNHDA and CDR2 SQIVND (reference sequence). CDR3 length: 15 amino acids. The V end was cut by 5 bases, the J end by 0 bases, with 13 bases between. CDR3: CASSAIGQNQETQYF. CDR3 bases: TGTGCCAGTAGTGCGATTGGGCAGAACCAAGAGACCCAGTACTTC.

Remarks on this clone: The sample holds other DNA sequences that translate to the same CDR3. The CDR3 protein is CASSVVGGGYTF. The CDR3 DNA reads TGTGCCAGCAGCGTAGTTGGAGGCGGCTACACCTTC. The genes are TRBV9 and TRBJ1-2; unclear D gene. The CDR3 length is 12 residues. Germline CDR1 is SGDLS and CDR2 is YYNGEE. Deletions cut 0 bases from V and 8 bases from J, with 8 bases between.

The J gene is TRBJ1-2, the V gene TRBV19; 7 nucleotides agree with TRBD1. Germline V gene data show CDR1 as LNHDA and CDR2 as SQIVND (reference sequence). J was trimmed by 5 bases and V by 6 bases; bases with no gene match: 9. This CDR3 has 14 residues. CDR3 sequence: CASRPTGAFYGYTF. CDR3 in DNA: TGTGCCAGTAGACCCACAGGGGCCTTTTATGGCTACACCTTC.

This sequence joins TRBV5-6 and TRBJ1-5; D unclear. The V gene's germline CDR1 is SGHDT and CDR2 YYEEEE. The CDR3 is made up of 14 amino acids. Trimming pared 0 bases from V and 0 bases from J, leaving 4 bases between. CDR3 bases: TGTGCCAGCAGCTTGGTTAATAGCAATCAGCCCCAGCATTTT. Translation: CASSLVNSNQPQHF.

The V call is TRBV29-1, the J call TRBJ2-2, with 8 bases identical to TRBD2. Germline CDR1 is SQVTM and CDR2 is ANQGSEA. CDR3 length: 13 residues. After removal of 6 bases from V and 8 bases from J, the junction contained 8 bases not matched to a gene. The CDR3 region has the DNA TGCAGCGTCTACAGACCGGGAGGGGGGGAGCTGTTTTTT. As protein: CSVYRPGGGELFF.